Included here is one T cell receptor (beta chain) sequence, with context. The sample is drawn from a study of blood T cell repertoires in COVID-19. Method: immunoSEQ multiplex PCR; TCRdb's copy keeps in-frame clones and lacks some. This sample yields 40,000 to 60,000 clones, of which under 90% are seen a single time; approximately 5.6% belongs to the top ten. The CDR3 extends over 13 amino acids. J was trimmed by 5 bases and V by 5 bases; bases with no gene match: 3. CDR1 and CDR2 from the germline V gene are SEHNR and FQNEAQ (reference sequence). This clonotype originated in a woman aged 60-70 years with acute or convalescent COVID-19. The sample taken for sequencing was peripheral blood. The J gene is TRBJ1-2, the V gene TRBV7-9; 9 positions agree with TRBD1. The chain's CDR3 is CASSPGQGYGYTF. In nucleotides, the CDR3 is TGTGCCAGCAGCCCGGGACAGGGATATGGCTACACCTTC.